This T cell receptor (beta chain) was captured by sequencing in a study of technical replicates of blood from a few donors. TCRdb's table, derived via immunoSEQ multiplex PCR, lists solely in-frame clones and lacks some. The sample holds around 95,000 clones; just under 95% are singletons and the top ten take 0.2% to 0.25%. Trimming cost V 1 base and J 4 bases, with 13 bases left between them. The CDR3 length is 15 residues. Germline V CDR1 and CDR2: MGHRA, YSYEKL. This TCR derives from a human donor in good health. J is TRBJ1-2 and V is TRBV4-1; no firm D call. The sample comprised T cells isolated from PBMCs. In DNA form, the CDR3 reads TGCGCCAGCAGCCAAGGGCGGGCCGAGGGCTATGGCTACACCTTC. Translated: CASSQGRAEGYGYTF.